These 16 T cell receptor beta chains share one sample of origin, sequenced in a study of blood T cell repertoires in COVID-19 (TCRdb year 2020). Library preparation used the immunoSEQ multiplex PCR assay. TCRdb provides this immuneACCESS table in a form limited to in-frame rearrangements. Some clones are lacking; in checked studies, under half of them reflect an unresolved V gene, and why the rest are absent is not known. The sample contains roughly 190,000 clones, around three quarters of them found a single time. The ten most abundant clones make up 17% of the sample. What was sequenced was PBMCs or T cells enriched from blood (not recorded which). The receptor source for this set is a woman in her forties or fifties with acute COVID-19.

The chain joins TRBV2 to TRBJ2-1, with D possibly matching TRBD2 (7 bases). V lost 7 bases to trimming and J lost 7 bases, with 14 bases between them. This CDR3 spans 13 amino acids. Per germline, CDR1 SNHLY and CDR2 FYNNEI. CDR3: CASKPQGGNEQFF. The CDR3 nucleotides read TGTGCCAGCAAACCACAGGGAGGGAATGAGCAGTTCTTC.

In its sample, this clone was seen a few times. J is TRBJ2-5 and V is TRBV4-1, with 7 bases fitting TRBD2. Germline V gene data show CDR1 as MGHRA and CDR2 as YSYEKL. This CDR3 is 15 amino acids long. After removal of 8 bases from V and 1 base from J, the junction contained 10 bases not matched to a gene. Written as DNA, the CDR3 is TGCGCCAGCTCCCCGGCTAGCGGAGTCCAAGAGACCCAGTACTTC. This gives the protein CASSPASGVQETQYF.

The CDR3 DNA sequence: TGTGCCAGCAGTGAAATAATCGCAGGGACTGGAAACACCATATATTTT. The encoded protein is CASSEIIAGTGNTIYF. The chain is built from TRBV6-1 and TRBJ1-3; a possible D gene is TRBD1 (5 bases). V shed 2 bases and J shed 2 bases, with 13 bases lying between them. The CDR3 covers 16 residues. Per the germline V gene, CDR1 is MNHNS and CDR2 is SASEGT.

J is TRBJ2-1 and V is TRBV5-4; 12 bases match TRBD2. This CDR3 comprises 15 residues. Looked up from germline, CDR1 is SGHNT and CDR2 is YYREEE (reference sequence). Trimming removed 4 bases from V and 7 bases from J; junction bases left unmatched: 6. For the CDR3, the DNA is TGTGCCAGCAGCCGACTAGCGGGGGCCGGGAATGAGCAGTTCTTC. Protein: CASSRLAGAGNEQFF. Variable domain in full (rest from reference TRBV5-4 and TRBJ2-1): ETGVTQSPTHLIKTRGQQVTLRCSSQSGHNTVSWYQQALGQGPQFIFQYYREEENGRGNFPPRFSGLQFPNYSSELNVNALELDDSALYLCASSRLAGAGNEQFFGPGTRLTVL.

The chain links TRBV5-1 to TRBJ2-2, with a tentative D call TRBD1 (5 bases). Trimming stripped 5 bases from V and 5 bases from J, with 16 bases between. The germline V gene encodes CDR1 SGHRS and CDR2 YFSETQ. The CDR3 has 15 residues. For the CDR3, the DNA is TGCGCCAGCAGGCCCAGGGAAATGGGGACCGGGGAGCTGTTTTTT. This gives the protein CASRPREMGTGELFF. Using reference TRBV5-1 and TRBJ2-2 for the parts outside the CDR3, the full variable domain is KAGVTQTPRYLIKTRGQQVTLSCSPISGHRSVSWYQQTPGQGLQFLFEYFSETQRNKGNFPGRFSGRQFSNSRSEMNVSTLELGDSALYLCASRPREMGTGELFFGEGSRLTVL.

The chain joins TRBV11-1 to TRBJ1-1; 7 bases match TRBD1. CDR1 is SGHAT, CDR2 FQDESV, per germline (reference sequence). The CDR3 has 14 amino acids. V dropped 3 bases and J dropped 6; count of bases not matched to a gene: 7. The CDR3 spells CASSFQAQGAEAFF. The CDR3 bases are TGTGCCAGCAGCTTCCAGGCCCAGGGGGCTGAAGCTTTCTTT.

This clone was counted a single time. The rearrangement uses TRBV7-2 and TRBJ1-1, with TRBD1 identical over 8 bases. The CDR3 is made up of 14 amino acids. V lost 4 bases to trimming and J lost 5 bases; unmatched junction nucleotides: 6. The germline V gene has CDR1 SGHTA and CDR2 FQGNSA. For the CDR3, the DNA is TGTGCCAGCAGCTCACTCAGGGGGCAGACTGAAGCTTTCTTT. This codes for CASSSLRGQTEAFF.

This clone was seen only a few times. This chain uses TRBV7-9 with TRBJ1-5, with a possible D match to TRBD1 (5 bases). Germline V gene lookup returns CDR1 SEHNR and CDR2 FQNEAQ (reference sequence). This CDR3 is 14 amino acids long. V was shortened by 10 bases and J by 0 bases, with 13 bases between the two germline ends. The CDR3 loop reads CATGGTVSNQPQHF. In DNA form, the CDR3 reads TGTGCCACCGGGGGGACGGTTAGCAATCAGCCCCAGCATTTT.

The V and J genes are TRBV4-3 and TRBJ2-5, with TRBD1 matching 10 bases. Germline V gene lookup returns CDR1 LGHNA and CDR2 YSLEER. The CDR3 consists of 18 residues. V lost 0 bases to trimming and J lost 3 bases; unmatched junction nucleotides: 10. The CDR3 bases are TGCGCCAGCAGCCAAGAGGGTATGGGGACAGGGGTTGAAGAGACCCAGTACTTC. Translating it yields CASSQEGMGTGVEETQYF.

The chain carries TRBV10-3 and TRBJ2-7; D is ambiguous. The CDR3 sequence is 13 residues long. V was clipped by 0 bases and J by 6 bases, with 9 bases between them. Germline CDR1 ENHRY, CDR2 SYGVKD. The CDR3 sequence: CAISESAAAEQYV. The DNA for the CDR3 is TGTGCCATCAGTGAGTCCGCGGCGGCCGAGCAGTACGTC.

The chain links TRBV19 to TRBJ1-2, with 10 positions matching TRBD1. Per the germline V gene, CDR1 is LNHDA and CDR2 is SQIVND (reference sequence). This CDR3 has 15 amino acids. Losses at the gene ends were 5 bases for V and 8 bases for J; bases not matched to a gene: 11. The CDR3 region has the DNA TGTGCCAGTAGTCGGACGAGACAGGGGGCGAGGGGCTACACCTTC. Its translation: CASSRTRQGARGYTF.

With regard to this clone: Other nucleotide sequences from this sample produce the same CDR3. This chain's CDR3 is CASSPDIVVGSHEKLFF. In DNA, the CDR3 is TGTGCCAGCAGTCCAGACATAGTAGTGGGGAGCCATGAAAAACTGTTTTTT. This chain links TRBV7-6 with TRBJ1-4; D remains ambiguous. The V gene lost 6 bases and the J gene lost 6 bases, with 23 bases spanning the gap. The CDR3 extends over 17 amino acids. The germline CDR1 and CDR2 sequences are SGHVS and FNYEAQ.

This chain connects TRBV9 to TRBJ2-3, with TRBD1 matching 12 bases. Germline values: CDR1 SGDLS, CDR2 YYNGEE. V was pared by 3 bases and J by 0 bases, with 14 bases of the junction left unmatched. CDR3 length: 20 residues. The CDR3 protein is CASSALGGQGAKSSTDTQYF. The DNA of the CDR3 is TGTGCCAGCAGCGCGCTAGGGGGACAGGGGGCCAAATCAAGCACAGATACGCAGTATTTT.

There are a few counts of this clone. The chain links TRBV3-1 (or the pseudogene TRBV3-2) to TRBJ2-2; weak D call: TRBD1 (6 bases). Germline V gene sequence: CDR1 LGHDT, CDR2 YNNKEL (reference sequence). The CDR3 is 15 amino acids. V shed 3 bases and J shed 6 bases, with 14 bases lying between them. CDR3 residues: CASSQTTGLAGELFF. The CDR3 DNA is TGTGCCAGCAGCCAGACTACAGGGTTGGCCGGGGAGCTGTTTTTT.

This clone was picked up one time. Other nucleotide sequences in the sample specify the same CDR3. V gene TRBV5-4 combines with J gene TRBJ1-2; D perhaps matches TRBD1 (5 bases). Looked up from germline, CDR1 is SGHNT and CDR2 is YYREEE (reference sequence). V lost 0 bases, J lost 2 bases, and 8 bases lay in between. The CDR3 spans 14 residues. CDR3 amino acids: CASSLGGANYGYTF. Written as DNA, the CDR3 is TGTGCCAGCAGCTTGGGGGGCGCAAACTATGGCTACACCTTC.

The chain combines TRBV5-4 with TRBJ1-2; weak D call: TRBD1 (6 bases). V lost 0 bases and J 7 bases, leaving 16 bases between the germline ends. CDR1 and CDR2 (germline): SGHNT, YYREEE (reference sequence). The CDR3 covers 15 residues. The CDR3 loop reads CASSLGRGTQGGYTF. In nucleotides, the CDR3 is TGTGCCAGCAGCTTGGGCAGGGGCACTCAGGGTGGCTACACCTTC.